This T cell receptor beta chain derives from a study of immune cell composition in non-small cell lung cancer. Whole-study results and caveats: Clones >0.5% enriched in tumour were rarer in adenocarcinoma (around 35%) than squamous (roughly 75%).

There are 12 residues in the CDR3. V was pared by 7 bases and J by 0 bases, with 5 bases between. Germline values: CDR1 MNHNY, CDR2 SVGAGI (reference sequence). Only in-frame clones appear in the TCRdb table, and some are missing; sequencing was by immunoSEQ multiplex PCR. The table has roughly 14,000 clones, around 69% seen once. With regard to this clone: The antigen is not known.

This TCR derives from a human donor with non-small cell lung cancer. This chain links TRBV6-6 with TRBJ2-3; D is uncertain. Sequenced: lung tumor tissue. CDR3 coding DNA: TGTGCCAGCACCCCGAGCACAGATACGCAGTATTTT. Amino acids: CASTPSTDTQYF.